The 18 T cell receptor beta chains reported below all come from one sample, sequenced in a study of CD8+ T cells in alopecia areata. Treatment reported: oral pan-JAK inhibitor, 5-10 mg twice daily. Extracted from the samples, RNA was reverse transcribed into cDNA to serve as the sequencing template. Some clones are missing from TCRdb's copy, which holds only in-frame ones; the method was immunoSEQ multiplex PCR. Here the sample spans around 180,000 clones, 60% being singletons. The sample was CD4+ T cells sorted from blood, taken at week 24, from a patient treated with tofacitinib. The receptors were gathered from a human donor with alopecia areata.

This sequence joins TRBV7-2 and TRBJ2-5, with 9 bases that match TRBD2. CDR3 length equals 17 residues. Germline CDR1 and CDR2: SGHTA and FQGNSA. The V segment lost 2 bases and the J segment 0 bases; nucleotides outside the gene matches: 7. In DNA, the CDR3 is TGTGCCAGCAGCTTAACTGGTCTAGCGGGGAACCAAGAGACCCAGTACTTC. It is translated as CASSLTGLAGNQETQYF. Looking up the rest from reference TRBV7-2 and TRBJ2-5 gives the full variable domain: GAGVSQSPSNKVTEKGKDVELRCDPISGHTALYWYRQSLGQGLEFLIYFQGNSAPDKSGLPSDRFSAERTGGSVSTLTIQRTQQEDSAVYLCASSLTGLAGNQETQYFGPGTRLLVL.

This chain joins TRBV29-1 and TRBJ2-7; the D gene is possibly TRBD2 (6 bases). Trimming removed 6 bases from V and 0 bases from J, with 15 bases in between. This CDR3 is built from 14 residues. Germline V gene sequence: CDR1 SQVTM, CDR2 ANQGSEA. CDR3 DNA sequence: TGCAGCGTGAGGACTACCCAGAGCTCCTACGAGCAGTACTTC. Translating it yields CSVRTTQSSYEQYF.

The chain couples TRBV29-1 to TRBJ2-1; D is possibly TRBD2 (5 bases). This CDR3 contains 17 residues. V dropped 1 base and J dropped 5 bases, with 21 bases sitting between them. The germline CDR1 and CDR2 sequences are SQVTM and ANQGSEA. The CDR3 DNA is TGCAGCGTTGAAGGGGCCTGGGGAAAGCGGAACGACAATGAGCAGTTCTTC. This gives the protein CSVEGAWGKRNDNEQFF.

This chain links TRBV30 with TRBJ2-1; D unresolved. The V gene's germline CDR1 is GTSNPN and CDR2 SVGIG (reference sequence). This CDR3 has 12 residues. Between the trimmed V and J ends, which lost 0 bases and 6 bases, there was a span of 6 bases. CDR3 in DNA: TGTGCCTGGAGTGTAAGCACCAATGAGCAGTTCTTC. It translates to CAWSVSTNEQFF.

CDR3 DNA sequence: TGTGCCTGGAGTGTACGTAGGGGGGATCGGCCCCAGCATTTT. As protein: CAWSVRRGDRPQHF. The chain joins TRBV30 to TRBJ1-5, with a weak D call TRBD1 (6 bases). The CDR3 spans 14 residues. Trimming cost V 0 bases and J 9 bases, with 15 bases left between them. Germline V gives CDR1 GTSNPN, CDR2 SVGIG (reference sequence).

The chain uses TRBV15 and TRBJ1-1; the D is unclear. Germline CDR1 reads LNHNV; CDR2 reads YYDKDF (reference sequence). V lost 7 bases and J lost 6, with 0 bases in between. This CDR3 has 8 residues. The CDR3: CATTEAFF. CDR3 DNA: TGTGCCACCACTGAAGCTTTCTTT.

This clone was observed a handful of times. The chain joins TRBV11-2 to TRBJ1-2; 7 bases fit TRBD1. Germline CDR1 is SGHAT and CDR2 is FQNNGV. This CDR3 has 13 residues. After removal of 1 base from V and 4 bases from J, the junction contained 0 bases not matched to a gene. Written as DNA, the CDR3 is TGTGCCAGCAGCTTAGGGGACAGCTATGGCTACACCTTC. Encoded protein: CASSLGDSYGYTF.

The chain links TRBV29-1 to TRBJ1-1; 7 nucleotides agree with TRBD1. The germline CDR1 and CDR2 sequences are SQVTM and ANQGSEA. The CDR3 extends over 12 amino acids. J lost 4 bases, V lost 4 bases, and 3 bases had no gene match. CDR3: CSVAGGVTEAFF. For the CDR3, the DNA is TGCAGCGTTGCAGGGGGTGTCACTGAAGCTTTCTTT.

This clone appeared a single time. V and J are TRBV2 and TRBJ2-1; 7 bases are shared with TRBD1. From germline, CDR1 is SNHLY and CDR2 FYNNEI. The CDR3 spans 15 residues. After removal of 4 bases from V and 8 bases from J, the junction contained 11 bases not matched to a gene. The CDR3 loop reads CASSVEGQTFDEQFF. The DNA of the CDR3 is TGTGCCAGCAGTGTCGAGGGACAGACCTTCGATGAGCAGTTCTTC.

The table lists this clone with many counts. The sample has other DNA sequences that encode this CDR3 too. The gene calls are TRBV5-1 and TRBJ1-1; D is perhaps TRBD1 (6 bases). CDR1 is SGHRS, CDR2 YFSETQ, per germline. The CDR3 covers 14 residues. The V gene lost 3 bases and the J gene lost 1 base, with 10 bases spanning the gap. CDR3 amino acids: CASSSGQPNTEAFF. The CDR3 nucleotides read TGCGCCAGCAGCTCCGGACAGCCGAACACTGAAGCTTTCTTT.

The chain is built from TRBV29-1 and TRBJ2-1; D ambiguous. V lost 5 bases to trimming and J lost 5 bases, with 7 bases between them. In germline, CDR1 is SQVTM, CDR2 ANQGSEA. CDR3 length equals 11 residues. In nucleotides, the CDR3 is TGCAGCGTTAGTACGAACAATGAGCAGTTCTTC. Translation gives CSVSTNNEQFF.

The chain combines TRBV2 with TRBJ2-5; tentative D call: TRBD2 (6 bases). Deletions cut 5 bases from V and 4 bases from J, with 17 bases between. The CDR3 loop spans 15 amino acids. Germline CDR1 reads SNHLY; CDR2 reads FYNNEI. The CDR3 sequence: CASSKIPDYLETQYF. DNA for the CDR3: TGTGCCAGCAGTAAGATCCCGGACTACTTAGAGACCCAGTACTTC.

The chain is built from TRBV9 and TRBJ1-2; no clear D gene. The CDR3 sequence is 14 residues long. The V end was cut by 4 bases, the J end by 4 bases, with 14 bases between. Looked up from germline, CDR1 is SGDLS and CDR2 is YYNGEE. CDR3 in DNA: TGTGCCAGCAGCCCGGATCCCTCCAGCTATGGCTACACCTTC. Translated: CASSPDPSSYGYTF.

The chain combines TRBV4-3 with TRBJ2-3; either TRBD1 or TRBD2 may supply D (6 bases each). V was trimmed by 1 base and J by 2 bases, leaving 22 bases between them. The CDR3 consists of 19 residues. CDR1 LGHNA and CDR2 YSLEER come from the germline V gene. The CDR3 DNA reads TGCGCCAGCAGCCAAGCCGATGGGTTTGGGACGGGGGCCACAGATACGCAGTATTTT. Its translation is CASSQADGFGTGATDTQYF.

The gene calls are TRBV7-6 and TRBJ2-1, with TRBD2 identical over 10 bases. The CDR3 spans 16 residues. With V trimmed by 1 base and J by 8 bases, 8 bases remained unmatched. Germline CDR1 SGHVS, CDR2 FNYEAQ. The CDR3 coding sequence is TGTGCCAGCAGCTTAGTTGCTAGCGGGGGACCCGATGAGCAGTTCTTC. Translation gives CASSLVASGGPDEQFF.

The rearrangement joins TRBV15 to TRBJ2-2, with 8 nucleotides matching TRBD1. Trimming cost V 0 bases and J 1 base; bases outside gene matches: 4. This CDR3 comprises 17 residues. The germline V gene has CDR1 LNHNV and CDR2 YYDKDF (reference sequence). The CDR3 DNA follows: TGTGCCACCAGCAGAGATTCAGGGGGCCGGAACACCGGGGAGCTGTTTTTT. Encoded protein: CATSRDSGGRNTGELFF.

The chain couples TRBV11-2 to TRBJ2-4; 8 bases line up with TRBD2. The CDR3 sequence is 17 residues long. Germline V gene sequence: CDR1 SGHAT, CDR2 FQNNGV. Germline trimming cut 4 bases from V and 1 base from J; bases unmatched to any gene: 9. Written as DNA, the CDR3 is TGTGCCAGCAGCTCATCCGGGGGGGCCCGTGCCAAAAACATTCAGTACTTC. Protein product: CASSSSGGARAKNIQYF.

The chain is built from TRBV5-6 and TRBJ2-2, with 7 bases matching TRBD1. V lost 1 base to trimming and J lost 6 bases; unmatched junction nucleotides: 9. The CDR3 covers 16 residues. CDR1 and CDR2 (germline): SGHDT, YYEEEE. The CDR3 is CASSLLQGVKAGELFF. DNA of the CDR3: TGTGCCAGCAGCTTGCTGCAGGGGGTAAAAGCCGGGGAGCTGTTTTTT.